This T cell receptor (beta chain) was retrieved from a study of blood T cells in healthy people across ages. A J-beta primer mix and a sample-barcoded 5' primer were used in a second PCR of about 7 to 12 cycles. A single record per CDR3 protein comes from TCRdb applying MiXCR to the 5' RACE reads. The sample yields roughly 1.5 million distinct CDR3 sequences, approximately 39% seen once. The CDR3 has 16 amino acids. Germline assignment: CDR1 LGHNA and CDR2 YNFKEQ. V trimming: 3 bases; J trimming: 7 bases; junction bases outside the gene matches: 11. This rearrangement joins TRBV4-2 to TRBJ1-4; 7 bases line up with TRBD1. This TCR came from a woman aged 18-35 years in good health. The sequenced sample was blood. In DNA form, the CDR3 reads TGTGCCAGCAGCCAGGAGGGGGCTGGGGGCGGTGAAAAACTGTTTTTT. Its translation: CASSQEGAGGGEKLFF.